A single TCR beta chain is shown here with its context. The antigen remains undetermined. The conserved closing phenylalanine or tryptophan is absent in this CDR3, likely reflecting a read error. Via MiXCR, TCRdb re-called the RT-PCR reads, giving one row per CDR3 protein. The table has almost 250,000 distinct CDR3 sequences, more than 10% seen once. Looked up from germline, CDR1 is DFQATT and CDR2 is SNEGSKA (reference sequence). V lost 6 bases and J lost 0, with 10 bases in between. The CDR3 runs to 13 residues. This entry comes from a study of response to subunit inactivated influenza vaccine. Findings and caveats of the study: There was a suggestion from the authors that each seasonal influenza vaccination recruits few new T cells.

This TCR was sampled from a man between 50 and 59 years old who received an inactivated influenza vaccine. The sample here was non-naive T cells sorted from PBMCs, taken around two weeks before vaccination. This chain connects TRBV20-1 to TRBJ2-3; D uncertain. Here the CDR3 reads CSATQTSTDTQYL. In DNA, the CDR3 is TGCAGTGCCACACAGACTAGCACAGATACGCAGTATCTT.